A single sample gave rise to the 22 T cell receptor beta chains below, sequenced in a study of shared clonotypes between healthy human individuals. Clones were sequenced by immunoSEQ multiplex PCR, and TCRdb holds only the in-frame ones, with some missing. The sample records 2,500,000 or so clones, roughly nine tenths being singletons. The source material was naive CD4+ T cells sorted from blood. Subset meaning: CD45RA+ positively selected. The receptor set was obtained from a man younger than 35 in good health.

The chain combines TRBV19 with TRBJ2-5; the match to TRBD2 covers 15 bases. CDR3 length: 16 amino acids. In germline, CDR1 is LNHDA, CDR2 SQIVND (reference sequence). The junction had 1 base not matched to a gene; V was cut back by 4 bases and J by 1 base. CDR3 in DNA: TGTGCCAGTAGTAGGACTAGCGGGGGGGCCCAAGAGACCCAGTACTTC. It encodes CASSRTSGGAQETQYF.

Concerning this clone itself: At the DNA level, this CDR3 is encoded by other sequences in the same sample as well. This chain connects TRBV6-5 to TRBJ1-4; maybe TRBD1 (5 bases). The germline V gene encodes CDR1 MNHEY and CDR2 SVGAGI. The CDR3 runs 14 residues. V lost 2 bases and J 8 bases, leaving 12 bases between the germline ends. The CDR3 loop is CASSYIQGGEKLFF. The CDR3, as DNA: TGTGCCAGCAGTTACATCCAGGGAGGCGAAAAACTGTTTTTT.

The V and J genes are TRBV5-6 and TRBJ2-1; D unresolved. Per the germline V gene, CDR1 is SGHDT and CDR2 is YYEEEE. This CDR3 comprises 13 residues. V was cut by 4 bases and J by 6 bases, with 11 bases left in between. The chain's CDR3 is CASSPDYGNEQFF. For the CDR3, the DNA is TGTGCCAGCAGCCCGGATTACGGCAATGAGCAGTTCTTC.

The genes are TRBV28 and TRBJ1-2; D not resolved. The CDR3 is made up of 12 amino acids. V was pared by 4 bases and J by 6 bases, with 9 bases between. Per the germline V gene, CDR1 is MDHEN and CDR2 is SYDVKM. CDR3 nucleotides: TGTGCCAGCAGTTCCGCAGAGGATGGCTACACCTTC. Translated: CASSSAEDGYTF.

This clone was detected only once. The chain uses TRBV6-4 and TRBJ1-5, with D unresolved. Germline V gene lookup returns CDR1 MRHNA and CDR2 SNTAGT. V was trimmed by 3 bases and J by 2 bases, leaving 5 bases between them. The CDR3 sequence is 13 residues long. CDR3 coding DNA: TGTGCCAGCAGTGAAAATGGCAATCAGCCCCAGCATTTT. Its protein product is CASSENGNQPQHF.

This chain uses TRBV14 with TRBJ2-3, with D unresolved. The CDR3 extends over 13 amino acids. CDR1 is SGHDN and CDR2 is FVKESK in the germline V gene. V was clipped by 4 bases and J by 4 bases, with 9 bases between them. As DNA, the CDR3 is TGTGCCAGCAGCCTTAGACCGGCAGATACGCAGTATTTT. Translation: CASSLRPADTQYF.

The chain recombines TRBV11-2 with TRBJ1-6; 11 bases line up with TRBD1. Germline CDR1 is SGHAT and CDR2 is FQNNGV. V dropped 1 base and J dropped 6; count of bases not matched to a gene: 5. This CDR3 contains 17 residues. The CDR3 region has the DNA TGTGCCAGCAGCTTAGGAGGGGGACAGGGGGGTAATTCACCCCTCCACTTT. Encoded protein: CASSLGGGQGGNSPLHF. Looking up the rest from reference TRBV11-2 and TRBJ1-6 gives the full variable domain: EAGVAQSPRYKIIEKRQSVAFWCNPISGHATLYWYQQILGQGPKLLIQFQNNGVVDDSQLPKDRFSAERLKGVDSTLKIQPAKLEDSAVYLCASSLGGGQGGNSPLHFGNGTRLTVT.

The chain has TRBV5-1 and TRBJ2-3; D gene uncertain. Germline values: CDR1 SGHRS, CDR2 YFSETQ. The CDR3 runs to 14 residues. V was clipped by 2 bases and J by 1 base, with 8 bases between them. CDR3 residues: CASSLQTGTDTQYF. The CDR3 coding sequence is TGCGCCAGCAGCTTACAAACGGGCACAGATACGCAGTATTTT.

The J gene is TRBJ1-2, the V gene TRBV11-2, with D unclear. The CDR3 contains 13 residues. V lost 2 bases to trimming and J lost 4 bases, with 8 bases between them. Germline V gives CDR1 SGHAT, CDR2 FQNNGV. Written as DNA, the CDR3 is TGTGCCAGCAGCTTACAGGACCCCTATGGCTACACCTTC. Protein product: CASSLQDPYGYTF.

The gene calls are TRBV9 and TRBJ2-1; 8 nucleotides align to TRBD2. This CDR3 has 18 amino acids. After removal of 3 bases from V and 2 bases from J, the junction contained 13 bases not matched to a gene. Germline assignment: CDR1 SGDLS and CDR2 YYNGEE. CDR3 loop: CASSGGAWSSGAYNEQFF. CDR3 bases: TGTGCCAGCAGCGGGGGTGCATGGAGTAGCGGGGCCTACAATGAGCAGTTCTTC.

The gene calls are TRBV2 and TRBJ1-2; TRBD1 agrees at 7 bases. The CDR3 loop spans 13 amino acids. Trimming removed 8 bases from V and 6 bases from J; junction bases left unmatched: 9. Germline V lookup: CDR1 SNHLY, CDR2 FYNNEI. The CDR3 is CASLMYQGDGYTF. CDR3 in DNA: TGTGCCAGCCTTATGTATCAGGGGGATGGCTACACCTTC.

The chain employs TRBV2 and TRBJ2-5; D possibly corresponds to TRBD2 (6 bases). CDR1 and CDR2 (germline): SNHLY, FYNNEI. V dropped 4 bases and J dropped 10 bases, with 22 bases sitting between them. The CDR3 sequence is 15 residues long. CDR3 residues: CASSADGGRIFVQYF. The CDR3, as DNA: TGTGCCAGCAGTGCTGACGGGGGACGGATTTTTGTCCAGTACTTC.

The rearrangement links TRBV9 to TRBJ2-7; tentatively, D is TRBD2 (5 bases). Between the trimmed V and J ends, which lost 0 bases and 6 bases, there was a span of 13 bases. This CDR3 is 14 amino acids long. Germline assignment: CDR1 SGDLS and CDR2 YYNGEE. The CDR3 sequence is CASSVVSDGSEQYF. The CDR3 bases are TGTGCCAGCAGCGTAGTATCTGATGGGAGCGAGCAGTACTTC.

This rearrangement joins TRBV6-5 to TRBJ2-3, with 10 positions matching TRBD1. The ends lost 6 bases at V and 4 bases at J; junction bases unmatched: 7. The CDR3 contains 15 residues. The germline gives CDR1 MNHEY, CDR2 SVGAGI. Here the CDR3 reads CASRGQGTVSDTQYF. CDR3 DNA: TGTGCCAGCAGGGGACAGGGGACCGTATCAGATACGCAGTATTTT.

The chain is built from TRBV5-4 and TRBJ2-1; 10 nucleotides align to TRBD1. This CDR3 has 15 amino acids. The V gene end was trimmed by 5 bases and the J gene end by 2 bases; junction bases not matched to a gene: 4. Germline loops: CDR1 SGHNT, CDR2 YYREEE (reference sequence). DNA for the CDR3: TGTGCCAGCAGGCCGACAGGGGGCACCTACAATGAGCAGTTCTTC. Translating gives CASRPTGGTYNEQFF.

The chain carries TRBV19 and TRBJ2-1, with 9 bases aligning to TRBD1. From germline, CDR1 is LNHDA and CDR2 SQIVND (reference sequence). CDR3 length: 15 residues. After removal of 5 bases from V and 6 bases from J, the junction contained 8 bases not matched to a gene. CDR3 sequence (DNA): TGTGCCAGTAGTTTCCGGGACAGGGAAGGCAATGAGCAGTTCTTC. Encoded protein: CASSFRDREGNEQFF.

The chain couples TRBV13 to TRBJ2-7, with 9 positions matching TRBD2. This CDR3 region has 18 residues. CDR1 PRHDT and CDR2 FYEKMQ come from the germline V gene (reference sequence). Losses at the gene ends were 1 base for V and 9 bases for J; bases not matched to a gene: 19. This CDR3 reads CASSLAGPGVAGALGQYF. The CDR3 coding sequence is TGTGCCAGCAGCTTAGCCGGACCTGGGGTAGCGGGGGCCCTAGGGCAGTACTTC.

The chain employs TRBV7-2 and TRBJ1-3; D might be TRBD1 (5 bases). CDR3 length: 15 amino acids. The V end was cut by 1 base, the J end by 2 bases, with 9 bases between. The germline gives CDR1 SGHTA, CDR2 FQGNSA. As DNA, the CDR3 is TGTGCCAGCAGCTTAGAAGGCAGGGCTGGAAACACCATATATTTT. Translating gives CASSLEGRAGNTIYF.

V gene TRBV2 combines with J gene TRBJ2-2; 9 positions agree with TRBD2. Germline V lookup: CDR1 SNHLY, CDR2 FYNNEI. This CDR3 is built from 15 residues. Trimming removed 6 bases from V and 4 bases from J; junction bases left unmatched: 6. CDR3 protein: CASRVAGAGTGELFF. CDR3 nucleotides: TGTGCCAGCAGGGTAGCGGGAGCGGGCACCGGGGAGCTGTTTTTT.

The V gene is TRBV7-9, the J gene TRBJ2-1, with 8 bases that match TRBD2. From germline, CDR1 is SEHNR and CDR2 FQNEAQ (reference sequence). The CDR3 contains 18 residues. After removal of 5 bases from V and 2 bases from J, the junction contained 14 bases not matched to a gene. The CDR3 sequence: CASSHPGGRGSPYNEQFF. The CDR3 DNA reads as TGTGCCAGCAGCCACCCGGGGGGGAGGGGATCCCCCTACAATGAGCAGTTCTTC.

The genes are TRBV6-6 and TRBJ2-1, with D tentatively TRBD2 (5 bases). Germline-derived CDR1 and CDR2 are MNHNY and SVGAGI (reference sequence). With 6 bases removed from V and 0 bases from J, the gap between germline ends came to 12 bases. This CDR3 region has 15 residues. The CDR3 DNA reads TGTGCCAGCAGGGCGGGCGGCAGCTCCTACAATGAGCAGTTCTTC. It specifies CASRAGGSSYNEQFF.

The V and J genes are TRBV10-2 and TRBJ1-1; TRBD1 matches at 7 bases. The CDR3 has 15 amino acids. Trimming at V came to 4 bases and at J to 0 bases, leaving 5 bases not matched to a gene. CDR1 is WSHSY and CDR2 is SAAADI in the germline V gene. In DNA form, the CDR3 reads TGCGCCAGCAGTGCCGTCGGACAGGTGAACACTGAAGCTTTCTTT. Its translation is CASSAVGQVNTEAFF.